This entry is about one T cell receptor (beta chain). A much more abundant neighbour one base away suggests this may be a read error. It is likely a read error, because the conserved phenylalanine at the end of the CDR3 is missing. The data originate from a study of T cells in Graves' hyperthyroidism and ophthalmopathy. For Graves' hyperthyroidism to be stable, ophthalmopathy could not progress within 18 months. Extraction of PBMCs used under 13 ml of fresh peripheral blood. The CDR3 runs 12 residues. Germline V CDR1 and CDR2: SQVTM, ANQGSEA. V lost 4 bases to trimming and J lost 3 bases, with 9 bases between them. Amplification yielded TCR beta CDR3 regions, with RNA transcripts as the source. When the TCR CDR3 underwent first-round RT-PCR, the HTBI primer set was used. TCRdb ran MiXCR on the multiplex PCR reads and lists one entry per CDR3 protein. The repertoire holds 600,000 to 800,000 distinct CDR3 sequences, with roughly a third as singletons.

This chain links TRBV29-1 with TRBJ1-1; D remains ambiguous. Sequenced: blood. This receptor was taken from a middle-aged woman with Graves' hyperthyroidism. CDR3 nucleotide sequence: TGCAGCGTTGGGGCCATGGACACTGAAGCTTTCCTT. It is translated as CSVGAMDTEAFL.